This T cell receptor beta chain was sequenced in a study of human T cells and chemical hapten exposure. The overall study: Across samples, TCR yields varied, mostly owing to small differences in pooled library volumes. Study observations and caveats: Sensitizing with DPC caused no change in TCRs above 1 in 1000 frequency.

In the study's own analysis: Samples had a median of 95,638 TCRs, ranging 23,224 to 690,600. A single record per CDR3 protein comes from TCRdb applying MiXCR to the RACE reads. The V and J calls here are based on TCRdb, not the publication. Of approximately 97,000 distinct CDR3 sequences listed, 8.5% to 9% are singletons. As to time point: healthy volunteer bleed at 2 weeks. The study extracted total RNA from unfractionated whole blood. As to this clonotype: What it recognizes is unknown.

Trimming cost V 5 bases and J 5 bases; bases outside gene matches: 7. The CDR3 is 13 residues long. Germline CDR1 and CDR2: SQVTM and ANQGSEA. This TCR came from a female donor in good health. Some clones in this sample may be carry-over from other donors' samples. The V and J genes are TRBV29-1 and TRBJ2-7; 9 bases match TRBD1. The specimen was whole blood. CDR3 in DNA: TGCAGCGTTCAAGTTGGACAGGGGAACGAGCAGTACTTC. As protein: CSVQVGQGNEQYF.